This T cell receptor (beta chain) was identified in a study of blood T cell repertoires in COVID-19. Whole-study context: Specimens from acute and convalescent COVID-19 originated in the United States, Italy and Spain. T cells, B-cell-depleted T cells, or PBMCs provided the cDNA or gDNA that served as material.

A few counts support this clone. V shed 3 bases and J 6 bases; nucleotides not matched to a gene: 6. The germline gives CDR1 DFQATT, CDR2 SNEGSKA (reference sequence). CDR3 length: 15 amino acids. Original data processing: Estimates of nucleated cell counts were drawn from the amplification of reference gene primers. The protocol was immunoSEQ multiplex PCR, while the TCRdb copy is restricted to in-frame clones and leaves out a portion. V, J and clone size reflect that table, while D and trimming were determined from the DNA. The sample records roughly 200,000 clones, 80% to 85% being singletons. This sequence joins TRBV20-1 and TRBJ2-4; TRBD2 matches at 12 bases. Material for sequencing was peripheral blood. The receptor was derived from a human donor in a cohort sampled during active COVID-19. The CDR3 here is CSASPSGRVGNIQYF. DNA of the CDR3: TGCAGTGCTAGTCCTAGCGGGAGGGTTGGAAACATTCAGTACTTC.